The sequence of this T cell receptor beta chain was determined in a study of Graves' ophthalmopathy and Graves' hyperthyroidism. Study-wide points: Separation of ophthalmopathy from stable hyperthyroidism was achieved by a 13-signature model, at 85% to 90% sensitivity and 81.08% specificity. Clonotypes were expanded in thyroid at above 0.001 frequency, and most also appeared in blood.

This clonotype occurred many times. Its specificity is not known. Per germline, CDR1 SEHNR and CDR2 FQNEAQ (reference sequence). The CDR3 contains 12 residues. Trimming took 5 bases from V and 8 from J, leaving 13 bases between them. RNA transcripts were the template, and TCR beta CDR3 regions were amplified from them. The first-round RT-PCR employed HTBI primers together with the Qiagen OneStep RT-PCR kit. A multiplex PCR was then performed as the second round. TCRdb processed the multiplex PCR reads anew with MiXCR; each CDR3 protein has one entry. The table shows 300,000 to 400,000 distinct CDR3 sequences, with under 20% occurring only once.

Material: peripheral blood. The chain uses TRBV7-9 and TRBJ2-7; unclear D gene. This TCR came from an adult man with Graves' ophthalmopathy. CDR3 nucleotides: TGTGCCAGCAGCCCGAGTACCGCCCAGCAGTACTTC. The encoded protein is CASSPSTAQQYF.